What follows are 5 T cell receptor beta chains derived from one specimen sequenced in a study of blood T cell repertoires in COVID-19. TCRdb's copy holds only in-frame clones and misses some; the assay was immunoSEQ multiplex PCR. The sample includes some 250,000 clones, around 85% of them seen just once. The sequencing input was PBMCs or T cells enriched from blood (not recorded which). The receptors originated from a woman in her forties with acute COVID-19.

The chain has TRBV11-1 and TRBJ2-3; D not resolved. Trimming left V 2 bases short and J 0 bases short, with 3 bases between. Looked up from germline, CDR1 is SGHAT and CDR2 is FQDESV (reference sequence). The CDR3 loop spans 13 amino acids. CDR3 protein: CASSLPSTDTQYF. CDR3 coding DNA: TGTGCCAGCAGCTTACCTAGCACAGATACGCAGTATTTT.

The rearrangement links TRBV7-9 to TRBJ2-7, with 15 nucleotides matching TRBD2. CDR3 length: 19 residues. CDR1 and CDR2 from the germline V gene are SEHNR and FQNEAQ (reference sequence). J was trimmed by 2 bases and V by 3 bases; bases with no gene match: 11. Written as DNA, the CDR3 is TGTGCCAGCAGCTTGGACGGACTAGCGGGAGGGCTTCTTCCCTACGAGCAGTACTTC. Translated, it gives CASSLDGLAGGLLPYEQYF. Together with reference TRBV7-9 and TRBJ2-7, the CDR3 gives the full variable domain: DTGVSQNPRHKITKRGQNVTFRCDPISEHNRLYWYRQTLGQGPEFLTYFQNEAQLEKSRLLSDRFSAERPKGSFSTLEIQRTEQGDSAMYLCASSLDGLAGGLLPYEQYFGPGTRLTVT.

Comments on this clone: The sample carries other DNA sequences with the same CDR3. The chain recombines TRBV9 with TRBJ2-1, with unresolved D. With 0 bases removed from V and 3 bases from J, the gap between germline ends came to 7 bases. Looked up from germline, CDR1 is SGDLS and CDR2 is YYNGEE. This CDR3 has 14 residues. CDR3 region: CASSVAGSYNEQFF. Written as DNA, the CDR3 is TGTGCCAGCAGCGTAGCCGGTAGCTACAATGAGCAGTTCTTC.

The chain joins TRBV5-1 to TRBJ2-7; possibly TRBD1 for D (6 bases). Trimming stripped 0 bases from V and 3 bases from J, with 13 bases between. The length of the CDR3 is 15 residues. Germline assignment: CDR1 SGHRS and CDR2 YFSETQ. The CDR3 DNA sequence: TGCGCCAGCAGCTTGGTGGCAGGGGCTAACTACGAGCAGTACTTC. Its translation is CASSLVAGANYEQYF.

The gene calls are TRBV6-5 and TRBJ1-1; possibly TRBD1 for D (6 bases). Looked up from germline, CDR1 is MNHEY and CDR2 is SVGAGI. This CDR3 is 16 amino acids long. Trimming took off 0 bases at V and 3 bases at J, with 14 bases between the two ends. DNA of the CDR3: TGTGCCAGCAGTTACTCGGGACATAAGTCGGACACTGAAGCTTTCTTT. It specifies CASSYSGHKSDTEAFF.